This T cell receptor (beta chain) was recovered during a study of shared clonotypes between healthy human individuals. Study-level findings and limits: Sequencing depth was expected to affect clonotype sharing among donors. It was only blood that was sampled, and tissue repertoires likely differ. Genetic and exposure-history diversity was limited by the few donors.

The authors divided CD4+ cells into CD45RA+ naive and CD45RA-negative memory subsets. Concerning this clone itself: Its antigen is not known.

This CDR3 comprises 16 residues. Germline lookup yields CDR1 SGHNT and CDR2 YYREEE (reference sequence). The trim removed 3 bases at V and 2 bases at J, leaving 7 bases unmatched. Some clones are missing from TCRdb's copy, which holds only in-frame ones; the method was immunoSEQ multiplex PCR. The data show a few million clones, 93% seen once. Sequencing was performed on naive CD4+ T cells from PBMCs. Subset defined: CD45RA+ positively selected. The rearrangement links TRBV5-4 to TRBJ2-1, with TRBD2 matching 8 bases. The sequence came from a man aged 18 to 35 in good health. Some clones in this sample may be carry-over from other donors' samples. In DNA form, the CDR3 reads TGTGCCAGCAGCTCCTCGACTAGCGCGACCTACAATGAGCAGTTCTTC. Translating it yields CASSSSTSATYNEQFF.